This T cell receptor beta chain was retrieved from a study of shared clonotypes between healthy human individuals. Germline V lookup: CDR1 KGHSH, CDR2 LQKENI. V trimming: 2 bases; J trimming: 7 bases; junction bases outside the gene matches: 7. This CDR3 spans 15 amino acids. As concerns this clone: Its antigen remains unidentified.

Overall study results and limits: Rarefaction showed that sequencing of sorted subsets was incomplete (despite large depth). The study found lower generation probabilities in non-shared clonotypes than in those shared by all four donors. Larger estimated richness was generally recorded for naive subsets relative to memory subsets.

The protocol was immunoSEQ multiplex PCR, while the TCRdb copy is restricted to in-frame clones and leaves out a portion. Of more than 900,000 clones in the sample, 75% to 85% were seen once. The chain combines TRBV18 with TRBJ2-1, with 8 bases fitting TRBD2. The sequenced material came from memory CD4+ T cells from PBMCs. Subset specified: CD45RA-negative fraction. This clonotype was obtained from a man between 18 and 35 years old in good health. Some clones in this sample may be carry-over from other donors' samples. The CDR3 bases are TGTGCCAGCTCACCAGCGGGAGGCCGGGGGAATGAGCAGTTCTTC. As protein: CASSPAGGRGNEQFF. The full variable domain, with the rest looked up from reference TRBV18 and TRBJ2-1, is NAGVMQNPRHLVRRRGQEARLRCSPMKGHSHVYWYRQLPEEGLKFMVYLQKENIIDESGMPKERFSAEFPKEGPSILRIQQVVRGDSAAYFCASSPAGGRGNEQFFGPGTRLTVL.